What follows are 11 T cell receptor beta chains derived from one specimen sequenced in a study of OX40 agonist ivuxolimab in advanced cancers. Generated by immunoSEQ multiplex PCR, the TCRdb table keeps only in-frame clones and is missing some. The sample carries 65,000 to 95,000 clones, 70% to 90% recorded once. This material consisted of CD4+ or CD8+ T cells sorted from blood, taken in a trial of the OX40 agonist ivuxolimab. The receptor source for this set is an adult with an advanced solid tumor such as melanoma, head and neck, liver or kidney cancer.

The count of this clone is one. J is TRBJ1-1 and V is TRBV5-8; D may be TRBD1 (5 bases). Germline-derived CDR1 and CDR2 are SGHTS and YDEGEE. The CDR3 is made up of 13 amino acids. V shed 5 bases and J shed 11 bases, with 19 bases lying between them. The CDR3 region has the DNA TGTGCCAGCAGGCCGGGACCCGACTTCGCCGCTTTCTTT. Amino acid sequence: CASRPGPDFAAFF.

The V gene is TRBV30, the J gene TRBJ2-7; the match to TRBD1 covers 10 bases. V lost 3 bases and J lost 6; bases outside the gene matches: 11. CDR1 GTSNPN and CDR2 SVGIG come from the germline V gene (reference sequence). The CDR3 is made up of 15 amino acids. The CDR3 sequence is CAWRGWTGGTREQYF. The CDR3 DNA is TGTGCCTGGAGGGGATGGACAGGGGGGACACGCGAGCAGTACTTC.

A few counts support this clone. The CDR3 region is CASSSYRENTEAFF. The CDR3, as DNA: TGTGCCAGCAGCTCCTACAGGGAGAACACTGAAGCTTTCTTT. The chain employs TRBV7-2 and TRBJ1-1; a weak D match, TRBD1 (6 bases). Germline lookup yields CDR1 SGHTA and CDR2 FQGNSA. The CDR3 is 14 amino acids. The germline V and J ends were trimmed by 4 bases and 1 base, with 10 bases remaining between them.

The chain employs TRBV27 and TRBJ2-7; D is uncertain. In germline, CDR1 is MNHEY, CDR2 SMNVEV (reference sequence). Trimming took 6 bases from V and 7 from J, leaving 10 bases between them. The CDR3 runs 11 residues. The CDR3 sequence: CASSLGLEQYF. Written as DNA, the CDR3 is TGTGCCAGCAGCCTGGGTTTAGAGCAGTACTTC.

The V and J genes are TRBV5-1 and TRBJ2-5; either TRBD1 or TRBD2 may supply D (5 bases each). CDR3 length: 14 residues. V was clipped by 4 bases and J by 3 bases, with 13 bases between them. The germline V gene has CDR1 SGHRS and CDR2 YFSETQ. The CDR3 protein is CASSPSMGEETQYF. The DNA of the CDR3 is TGCGCCAGCAGCCCCTCTATGGGGGAAGAGACCCAGTACTTC.

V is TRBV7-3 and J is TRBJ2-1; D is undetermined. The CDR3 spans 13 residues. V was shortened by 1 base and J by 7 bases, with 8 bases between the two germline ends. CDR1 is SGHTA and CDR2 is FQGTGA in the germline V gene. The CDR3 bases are TGTGCCAGCAGCTTAATGCCAGTGAATGAGCAGTTCTTC. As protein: CASSLMPVNEQFF.

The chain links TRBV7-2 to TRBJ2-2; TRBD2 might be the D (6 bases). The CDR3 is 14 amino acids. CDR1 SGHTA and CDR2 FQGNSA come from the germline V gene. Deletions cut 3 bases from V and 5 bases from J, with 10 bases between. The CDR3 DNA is TGTGCCAGCAGCTTGAATGGACTAACCGGGGAGCTGTTTTTT. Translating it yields CASSLNGLTGELFF. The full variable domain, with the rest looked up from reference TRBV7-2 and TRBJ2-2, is GAGVSQSPSNKVTEKGKDVELRCDPISGHTALYWYRQSLGQGLEFLIYFQGNSAPDKSGLPSDRFSAERTGGSVSTLTIQRTQQEDSAVYLCASSLNGLTGELFFGEGSRLTVL.

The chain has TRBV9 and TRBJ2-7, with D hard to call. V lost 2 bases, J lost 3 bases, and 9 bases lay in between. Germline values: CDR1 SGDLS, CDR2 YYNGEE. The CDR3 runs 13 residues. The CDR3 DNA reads TGTGCCAGCAGCGTGGGCGAACACTACGAGCAGTACTTC. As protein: CASSVGEHYEQYF.

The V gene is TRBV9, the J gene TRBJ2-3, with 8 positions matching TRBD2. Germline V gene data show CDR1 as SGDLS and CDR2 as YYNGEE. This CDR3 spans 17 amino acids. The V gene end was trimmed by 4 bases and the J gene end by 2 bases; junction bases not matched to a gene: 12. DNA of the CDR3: TGTGCCAGCAGCCTTTCTACTAGCGGATGGTACACAGATACGCAGTATTTT. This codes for CASSLSTSGWYTDTQYF. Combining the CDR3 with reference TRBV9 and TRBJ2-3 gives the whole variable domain DSGVTQTPKHLITATGQRVTLRCSPRSGDLSVYWYQQSLDQGLQFLIQYYNGEERAKGNILERFSAQQFPDLHSELNLSSLELGDSALYFCASSLSTSGWYTDTQYFGPGTRLTVL.

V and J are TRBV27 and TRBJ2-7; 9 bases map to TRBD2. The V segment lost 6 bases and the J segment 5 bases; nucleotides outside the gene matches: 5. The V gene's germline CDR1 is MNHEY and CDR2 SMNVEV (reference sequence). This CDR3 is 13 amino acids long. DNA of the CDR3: TGTGCCAGCAGAGTAGCGGGAGCCCACGAGCAGTACTTC. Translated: CASRVAGAHEQYF.

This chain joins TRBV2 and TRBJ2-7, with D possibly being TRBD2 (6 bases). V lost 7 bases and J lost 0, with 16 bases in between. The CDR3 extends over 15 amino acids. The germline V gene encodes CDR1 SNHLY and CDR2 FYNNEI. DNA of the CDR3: TGTGCCAGCACCGGAGGGAAGGCATCCTCCTACGAGCAGTACTTC. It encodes CASTGGKASSYEQYF.